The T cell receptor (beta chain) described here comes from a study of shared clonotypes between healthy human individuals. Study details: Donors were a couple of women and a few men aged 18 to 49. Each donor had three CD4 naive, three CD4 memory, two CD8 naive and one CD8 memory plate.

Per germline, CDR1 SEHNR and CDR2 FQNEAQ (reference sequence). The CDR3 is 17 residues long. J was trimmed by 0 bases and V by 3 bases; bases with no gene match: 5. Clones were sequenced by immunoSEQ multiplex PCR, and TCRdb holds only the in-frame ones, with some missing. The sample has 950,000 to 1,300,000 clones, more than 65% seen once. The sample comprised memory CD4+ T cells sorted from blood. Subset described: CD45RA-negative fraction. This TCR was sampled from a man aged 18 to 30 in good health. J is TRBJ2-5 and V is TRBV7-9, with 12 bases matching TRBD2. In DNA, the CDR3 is TGTGCCAGCAGCTTCCTAGCGGGAGGGCTCTACCAAGAGACCCAGTACTTC. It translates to CASSFLAGGLYQETQYF.